This T cell receptor beta chain was captured by sequencing in a study of T cells after yellow fever vaccination. TCRdb re-derived calls from the 5' RACE reads in MiXCR, one entry per CDR3 protein. The sample holds 500,000 to 550,000 distinct CDR3 sequences, 20% to 25% seen once. V was clipped by 3 bases and J by 3 bases, with 12 bases between them. This CDR3 region has 14 residues. Germline-derived CDR1 and CDR2 are SGHRS and YFSETQ. This clonotype was seen at least ten times. This clonotype was obtained from a man in his late teens or twenties who received the YFV17D yellow fever vaccine. The genes are TRBV5-1 and TRBJ1-2, with D unclear. This specimen consisted of PBMCs, obtained roughly 20 days after the first yellow fever vaccination. The CDR3 spells CASSYPAGDYGYTF. CDR3 DNA: TGCGCCAGCAGCTACCCCGCCGGGGACTATGGCTACACCTTC.